The rows below give T cell receptor beta chains drawn from one sample of a study of blood T cell repertoires in COVID-19. Method: immunoSEQ multiplex PCR; TCRdb's copy keeps in-frame clones and lacks some. The profile shows about 160,000 clones, more than 75% of them singletons. Sequencing was done on a sample of peripheral blood. These TCRs come from a man aged 40-49 years with acute or convalescent COVID-19. The CDR3 runs from the conserved cysteine through the conserved F or W. A D gene is named only where the DNA matches it firmly. The listing skips clone size in some rows; elsewhere it reads once, few, many or a size class.

d_call | j_call | v_call | clone_size | cdr3_nt | cdr3_aa
NA | TRBJ2-7 | TRBV7-2 | NA | TGTGCCAGCAGCCCTTTGCCAGGGGCCCTGATCTACGAGCAGTACTTC | CASSPLPGALIYEQYF
NA | TRBJ1-1 | TRBV19 | NA | TGTGCCAGTAGTATAAGTTTGAGAGCGAACACTGAAGCTTTCTTT | CASSISLRANTEAFF
NA | TRBJ1-1 | TRBV5-4 | NA | TGTGCCAGCAGCTTCTCGAACACTGAAGCTTTCTTT | CASSFSNTEAFF
TRBD1 | TRBJ2-7 | TRBV6-1 | few | TGTGCCAGCAGTGATTCGGCAGGGGGATACGAGCAGTACTTC | CASSDSAGGYEQYF
TRBD1 | TRBJ1-6 | TRBV5-1 | NA | TGCGCCAGCAGCTTTCTAACAGGGGATTCACCCCTCCACTTT | CASSFLTGDSPLHF
NA | TRBJ1-6 | TRBV18 | NA | TGTGCCAGCTCACGACTAGGGGACCAAGATTCACCCCTCCACTTT | CASSRLGDQDSPLHF
NA | TRBJ2-7 | TRBV6-5 | NA | TGTGCCAGCAGTTACGGCGGTACAACCTACGAGCAGTACTTC | CASSYGGTTYEQYF
NA | TRBJ1-4 | TRBV6-5 | NA | TGTGCCAGCAGTTACTCGAGGGTGGGAGAAAAACTGTTTTTT | CASSYSRVGEKLFF
TRBD1 | TRBJ1-1 | TRBV28 | once | TGTGCCAGCAGTTTAACAGGGGGCAACACTGAAGCTTTCTTT | CASSLTGGNTEAFF
NA | TRBJ1-4 | TRBV14 | few | TGTGCCAGCAGCCAAGATTTGAGGCTAGAACTGTTTTTT | CASSQDLRLELFF
NA | TRBJ1-6 | TRBV27 | NA | TGTGCCAGCAGCGGAAACATGGGGAGGGAGACCCTCCACTTT | CASSGNMGRETLHF
NA | TRBJ1-1 | TRBV6-1 | few | TGTGCCAGCAGTGAAGCGAGCAACACTGAAGCTTTCTTT | CASSEASNTEAFF
NA | TRBJ1-4 | TRBV5-8 | NA | TGTGCCAGCAGCTATGACAGGATTTCTAATGAAAAACTGTTTTTT | CASSYDRISNEKLFF
TRBD1 | TRBJ1-4 | TRBV5-5 | NA | TGTGCCAGCAGCTTATCAACCGGGACAGGGTGGGTCACTAATGAAAAACTGTTTTTT | CASSLSTGTGWVTNEKLFF
TRBD2 | TRBJ2-5 | TRBV11-2 | NA | TGTGCCAGCACCCAGTCTAGCGGGGGTTTATGGACCCAGTACTTC | CASTQSSGGLWTQYF
NA | TRBJ1-6 | TRBV7-8 | few | TGTGCCAGCAGCTTAAGGCCTAACGCGGACACCTATTCACCCCTCCACTTT | CASSLRPNADTYSPLHF
NA | TRBJ2-7 | TRBV19 | NA | TGTGCCAGTATGAGACGGAGCTACGAGCAGTACTTC | CASMRRSYEQYF
NA | TRBJ2-3 | TRBV1 | NA | TGCACCAGCAGCCAAGGAGTTTCCAAGCTAGCGGGGGGAGACACAGATACGCAGTATTTT | CTSSQGVSKLAGGDTDTQYF
NA | TRBJ2-1 | TRBV21-1 | NA | TGTGCCAGGCAACTAGCGGGGGGGCCTAGGAATGAGCAGTTCTTC | CARQLAGGPRNEQFF
TRBD1 | TRBJ1-4 | TRBV10-2 | NA | TGCGCCAGCAGTGAACCCGGACAGGGTGGCGAAAAACTGTTTTTT | CASSEPGQGGEKLFF
NA | TRBJ1-1 | TRBV6-5 | NA | TGTGCCACCAAATTAGGGGGGGGACGGTCTGAAGCTTTCTTT | CATKLGGGRSEAFF
TRBD2 | TRBJ2-3 | TRBV7-2 | NA | TGTGCCAGCAACGGGCGGACTAGCGGGGCACGCACAGATACGCAGTATTTT | CASNGRTSGARTDTQYF
NA | TRBJ2-1 | TRBV5-4 | NA | TGTGCCAGCAGCTCGAGCTCGGGTGCCGGGAACTACAATGAGCAGTTCTTC | CASSSSSGAGNYNEQFF
TRBD1 | TRBJ1-1 | TRBV10-3 | NA | TGTGCCATCAGTGATAATGACAGGGCCGGCACTGAAGCTTTCTTT | CAISDNDRAGTEAFF
NA | TRBJ2-6 | TRBV6-1 | once | TGTGCCAGCAGTGAGTATAGGACAGAAAGCTCTGGGGCCAACGTCCTGACTTTC | CASSEYRTESSGANVLTF
TRBD1 | TRBJ1-1 | TRBV7-6 | NA | TGTGCCAGCAGCTCTATATTAGGCTCAGGGGGTGGTGGTGAAGCTTTCTTT | CASSSILGSGGGGEAFF
TRBD1 | TRBJ1-6 | TRBV6-5 | NA | TGTGCCAGCAGTCAGGACAGGGGGAATAGGCCTCTCCACTTT | CASSQDRGNRPLHF
NA | TRBJ1-6 | TRBV6-5 | NA | TGTGCCAGCAGCTCTAACTCGGTATATAATTCACCCCTCCACTTT | CASSSNSVYNSPLHF
NA | TRBJ1-2 | TRBV5-5 | NA | TGTGCCAGCAGCTTTGAAGGCCTCGGGGGCTACACCTTC | CASSFEGLGGYTF
TRBD1 | TRBJ1-4 | TRBV3-1/TRBV3-2 | NA | TGTGCCAGCAGCACCCGGGACAGGGGAGATGAAAAACTGTTTTTT | CASSTRDRGDEKLFF
TRBD1 | TRBJ2-5 | TRBV28 | NA | TGTGCCAGCAGCCCCAGGGGGCGCTCAGAGACCCAGTACTTC | CASSPRGRSETQYF
NA | TRBJ2-7 | TRBV15 | NA | TGTGCCACCAGCAGTAGGGGGATCGAGACAGGCCTCTACGAGCAGTACTTC | CATSSRGIETGLYEQYF
NA | TRBJ1-1 | TRBV27 | NA | TGTGCCACCAAGCGGTTCAGGAGGAACGCATACGTAGGCACTGAAGCTTTCTTT | CATKRFRRNAYVGTEAFF
TRBD1 | TRBJ2-7 | TRBV4-2 | NA | TGTGCCAGCAGCCATAGGGCCGGGACAGGGGCGATTGAAATCTCCTACGAGCAGTACTTC | CASSHRAGTGAIEISYEQYF
TRBD1 | TRBJ2-6 | TRBV2 | once | TGTGCCAGCATCTTGGACAGGGTCTCTGGGGCCAACGTCCTGACTTTC | CASILDRVSGANVLTF
NA | TRBJ1-5 | TRBV3-1/TRBV3-2 | NA | TGTGCCAGCAGCCAAGGGTTTGAGACAAGTAATCAGCCCCAGCATTTT | CASSQGFETSNQPQHF
NA | TRBJ1-1 | TRBV7-3 | NA | TGTGCCAGCAGCTTTAGCACGAACACTGAAGCTTTCTTT | CASSFSTNTEAFF
NA | TRBJ2-7 | TRBV6-1 | once | TGTGCCAGCAGTGACCCCGGGTCTACAAGCTCCTACGAGCAGTACTTC | CASSDPGSTSSYEQYF
TRBD1 | TRBJ1-5 | TRBV19 | NA | TGTGCCAGTAGTATAGCCCACAGGGGGGGGAATCAGCCCCAGCATTTT | CASSIAHRGGNQPQHF
NA | TRBJ1-1 | TRBV19 | once | TGTGCCAGTAGTCGGGACATGGGGGTAGGGACTGAAGCTTTCTTT | CASSRDMGVGTEAFF
NA | TRBJ1-1 | TRBV18 | NA | TGTGCCAGCTCACCACTACCCGGGATCCACGAGAACACTGAAGCTTTCTTT | CASSPLPGIHENTEAFF
NA | TRBJ1-1 | TRBV2 | NA | TGTGCCAGCAGTTTTGACTCAAACACTGAAGCTTTCTTT | CASSFDSNTEAFF
NA | TRBJ2-7 | TRBV3-1/TRBV3-2 | NA | TGTGCCAGCAGCCAAGGACAGGCCTACGAGCAGTACTTC | CASSQGQAYEQYF
NA | TRBJ1-1 | TRBV5-1 | NA | TGCGCCAGCAGCTTGGCAGCAGCGATGAACACTGAAGCTTTCTTT | CASSLAAAMNTEAFF
NA | TRBJ1-2 | TRBV15 | NA | TGTGCCACCAGCAGAGATAGAGGGATGGGCTACACCTTC | CATSRDRGMGYTF